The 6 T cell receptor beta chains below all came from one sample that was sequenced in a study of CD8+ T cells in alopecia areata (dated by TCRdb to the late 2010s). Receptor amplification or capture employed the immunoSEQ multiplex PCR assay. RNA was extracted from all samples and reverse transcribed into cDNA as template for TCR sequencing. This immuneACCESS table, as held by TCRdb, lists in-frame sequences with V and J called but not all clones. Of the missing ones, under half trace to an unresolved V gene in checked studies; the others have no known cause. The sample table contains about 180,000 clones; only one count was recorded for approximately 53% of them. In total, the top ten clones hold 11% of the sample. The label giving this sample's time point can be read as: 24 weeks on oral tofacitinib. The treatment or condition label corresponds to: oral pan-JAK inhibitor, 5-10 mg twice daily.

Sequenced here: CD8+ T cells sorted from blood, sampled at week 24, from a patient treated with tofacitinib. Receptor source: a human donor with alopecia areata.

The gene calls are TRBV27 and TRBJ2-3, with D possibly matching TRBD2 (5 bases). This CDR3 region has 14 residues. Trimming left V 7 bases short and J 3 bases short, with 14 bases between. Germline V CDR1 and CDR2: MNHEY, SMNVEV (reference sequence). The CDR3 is CASNPEPGTDTQYF. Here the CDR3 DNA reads TGTGCCAGCAATCCCGAACCGGGAACAGATACGCAGTATTTT.

Here the CDR3 DNA reads TGCAGCGTTGGAAGGGGGAGTCAATACGAGCAGTACTTC. Translated: CSVGRGSQYEQYF. This chain joins TRBV29-1 and TRBJ2-7; D might be TRBD1 (6 bases). Trimming removed 4 bases from V and 4 bases from J, with 14 bases in between. CDR3 length equals 13 residues. The germline V gene has CDR1 SQVTM and CDR2 ANQGSEA.

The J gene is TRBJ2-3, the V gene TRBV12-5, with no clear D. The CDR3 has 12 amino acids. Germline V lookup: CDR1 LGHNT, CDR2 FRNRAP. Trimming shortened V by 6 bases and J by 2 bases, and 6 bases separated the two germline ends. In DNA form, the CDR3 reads TGTGCTAGTGGCCCGTCCACAGATACGCAGTATTTT. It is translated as CASGPSTDTQYF.

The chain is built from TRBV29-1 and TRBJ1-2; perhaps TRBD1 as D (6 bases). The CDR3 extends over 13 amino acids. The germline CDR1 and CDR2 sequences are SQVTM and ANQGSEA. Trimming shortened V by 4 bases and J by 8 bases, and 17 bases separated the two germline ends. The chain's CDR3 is CSVGGQGLQGYTF. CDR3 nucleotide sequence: TGCAGCGTTGGGGGACAAGGTCTGCAAGGCTACACCTTC.

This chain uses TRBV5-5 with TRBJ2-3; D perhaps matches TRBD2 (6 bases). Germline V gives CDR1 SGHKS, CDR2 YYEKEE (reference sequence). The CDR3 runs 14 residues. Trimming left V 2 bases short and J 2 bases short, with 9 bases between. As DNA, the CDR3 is TGTGCCAGCAGCTTTTGGACTACCACAGATACGCAGTATTTT. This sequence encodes CASSFWTTTDTQYF.

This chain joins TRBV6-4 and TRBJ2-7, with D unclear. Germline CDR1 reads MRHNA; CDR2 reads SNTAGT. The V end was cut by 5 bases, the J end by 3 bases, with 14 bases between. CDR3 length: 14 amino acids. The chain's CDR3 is CASSSYGRDYEQYF. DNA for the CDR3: TGTGCCAGCAGTTCGTATGGCAGAGACTACGAGCAGTACTTC.